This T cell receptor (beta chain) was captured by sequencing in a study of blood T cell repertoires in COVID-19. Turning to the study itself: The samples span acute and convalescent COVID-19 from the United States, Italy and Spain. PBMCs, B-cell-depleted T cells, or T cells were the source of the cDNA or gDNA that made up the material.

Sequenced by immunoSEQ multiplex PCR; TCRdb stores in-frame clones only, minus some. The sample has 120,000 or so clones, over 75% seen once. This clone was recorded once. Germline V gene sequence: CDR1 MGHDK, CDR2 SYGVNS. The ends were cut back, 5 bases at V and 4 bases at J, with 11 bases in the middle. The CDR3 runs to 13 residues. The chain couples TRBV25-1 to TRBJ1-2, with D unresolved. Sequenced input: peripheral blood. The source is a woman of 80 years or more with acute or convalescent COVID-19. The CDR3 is CASSIQVGYGYTF. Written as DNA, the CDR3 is TGTGCCAGCAGTATCCAGGTCGGCTATGGCTACACCTTC.